The rows below give T cell receptor beta chains drawn from one sample of a study of radiotherapy plus CTLA-4 blockade in lung cancer. TCRdb keeps only in-frame clones here, not all; method: immunoSEQ multiplex PCR. The repertoire holds 95,000 to 150,000 clones, about 87% seen once, with 6.9% in the top ten. The sample was peripheral blood, taken from a patient treated with radiotherapy plus ipilimumab. Receptors originate from a human donor with non-small cell lung cancer that progressed on radiotherapy plus ipilimumab. Both conserved end residues are part of each CDR3. Each record gives: clone size, V gene, J gene, D gene, CDR3 protein, CDR3 DNA. A D gene is named only where the DNA matches it firmly. Only some rows state a clone size, as once, few, many or a class for expanded clones.

>once|TRBV6-6|TRBJ2-7|TRBD1
CASSYLQGTYEQYF
TGTGCCAGCAGTTACCTACAGGGGACCTACGAGCAGTACTTC
>NA|TRBV2|TRBJ2-5|NA
CASSETAGKQETQYF
TGTGCCAGCAGTGAAACTGCAGGGAAGCAAGAGACCCAGTACTTC
>NA|TRBV5-1|TRBJ1-1|NA
CASSLSSTEAFF
TGCGCCAGCAGTTTGTCGTCCACTGAAGCTTTCTTT
>NA|TRBV27|TRBJ2-7|TRBD1
CASSQWTGRLDEQYF
TGTGCCAGCAGTCAGTGGACAGGTCGCCTCGACGAGCAGTACTTC
>few|TRBV29-1|TRBJ2-5|NA
CSARGWDQSGLIQYF
TGCAGCGCCAGGGGATGGGACCAGTCGGGTCTGATCCAGTACTTC
>NA|TRBV5-1|TRBJ1-2|NA
CASSTGQTNYGYTF
TGCGCCAGCAGCACTGGACAGACTAACTATGGCTACACCTTC
>NA|TRBV7-2|TRBJ2-7|TRBD2
CASSRGRERGEQYF
TGTGCCAGCAGCCGCGGGAGGGAGAGGGGCGAGCAGTACTTC
>NA|TRBV6-1|TRBJ2-7|TRBD1
CASSEVIQGYYEQYF
TGTGCCAGCAGTGAAGTTATACAGGGGTACTACGAGCAGTACTTC
>NA|TRBV6-1|TRBJ2-7|NA
CASKRRGYYEQYF
TGTGCCAGCAAGAGGCGGGGCTACTACGAGCAGTACTTC
>NA|TRBV19|TRBJ1-1|NA
CASNTRGANTEAFF
TGTGCCAGTAATACCAGGGGTGCGAACACTGAAGCTTTCTTT
>NA|TRBV5-6|TRBJ2-1|NA
CASRRTVPYNEQFF
TGTGCCAGCAGAAGGACAGTCCCTTACAATGAGCAGTTCTTC
>NA|TRBV4-2|TRBJ2-2|NA
CASGAGSNTGELFF
TGTGCCAGCGGTGCAGGATCGAACACCGGGGAGCTGTTTTTT
>NA|TRBV5-4|TRBJ2-2|TRBD2
CASSGLLAGKSTGELFF
TGTGCCAGCAGCGGACTACTAGCGGGGAAATCCACCGGGGAGCTGTTTTTT
>NA|TRBV19|TRBJ2-7|TRBD1
CASSIRTGGEQYF
TGTGCCAGTAGTATTAGGACAGGGGGCGAGCAGTACTTC
>NA|TRBV5-1|TRBJ2-7|NA
CASSLAGSPYEQYF
TGCGCCAGCAGCTTGGCTGGAAGTCCCTACGAGCAGTACTTC
>NA|TRBV7-3|TRBJ2-6|TRBD1
CASSLDRVGVLTF
TGTGCCAGCAGCCTCGACAGGGTTGGCGTCCTGACTTTC
>NA|TRBV7-9|TRBJ2-1|TRBD2
CASSPLGLAGVNEQFF
TGTGCCAGCAGCCCCCTCGGACTAGCGGGAGTCAATGAGCAGTTCTTC
>NA|TRBV28|TRBJ2-5|TRBD2
CASSLWQGSGIGTQYF
TGTGCCAGCAGTTTATGGCAGGGTAGCGGGATCGGGACCCAGTACTTC
>NA|TRBV6-6|TRBJ2-1|NA
CASSYGRDEQFF
TGTGCCAGCAGTTACGGCAGAGATGAGCAGTTCTTC
>NA|TRBV18|TRBJ2-7|TRBD1
CASSQGTGGYHEQYF
TGTGCCAGCTCACAAGGGACAGGGGGCTACCACGAGCAGTACTTC
>NA|TRBV11-1|TRBJ2-1|NA
CASTNSGRASREQFF
TGTGCCAGCACAAACTCGGGACGGGCGTCACGGGAGCAGTTCTTC
>NA|TRBV7-9|TRBJ1-2|NA
CASSLAMGGLSYGYTF
TGTGCCAGCAGCTTAGCGATGGGGGGGTTGAGCTATGGCTACACCTTC
>NA|TRBV19|TRBJ1-5|TRBD1
CASSIDHKVTGAVDGNQPQHF
TGTGCCAGTAGTATAGATCACAAGGTGACAGGGGCCGTTGATGGCAATCAGCCCCAGCATTTT
>NA|TRBV7-2|TRBJ2-7|NA
CASSLRDFHEQYF
TGTGCCAGCAGCTTAAGGGACTTCCACGAGCAGTACTTC
>NA|TRBV6-5|TRBJ2-7|NA
CASSQTHQGTYEQYF
TGTGCCAGCAGCCAAACCCACCAGGGGACCTACGAGCAGTACTTC
>NA|TRBV5-1|TRBJ2-1|TRBD2
CASSLVGGSSYNEQFF
TGCGCCAGCAGCTTGGTCGGCGGGAGCTCCTACAATGAGCAGTTCTTC
>NA|TRBV5-6|TRBJ2-5|TRBD1
CASSSRQGWGTQYF
TGTGCCAGCAGCTCCCGACAGGGGTGGGGGACCCAGTACTTC
>NA|TRBV7-3|TRBJ2-7|NA
CASSLARDYEQYF
TGTGCCAGCAGCTTAGCCAGGGACTACGAGCAGTACTTC
>NA|TRBV10-2|TRBJ2-3|NA
CASSERQPTRTQYF
TGCGCCAGCAGTGAGAGGCAGCCTACGCGTACGCAGTATTTT
>NA|TRBV6-1|TRBJ2-2|TRBD1
CASRMTGVNTGELFF
TGTGCCAGCAGGATGACAGGGGTAAACACCGGGGAGCTGTTTTTT
>NA|TRBV27|TRBJ2-7|TRBD2
CASSLGSGGVGLWQYF
TGTGCCAGCAGTTTAGGATCGGGGGGTGTGGGTTTGTGGCAGTACTTC
>NA|TRBV7-3|TRBJ2-7|NA
CASSLGLNPTYEQYF
TGTGCCAGCAGCTTAGGGCTAAACCCCACCTACGAGCAGTACTTC
>NA|TRBV6-5|TRBJ1-4|NA
CASSYDGARGEKLFF
TGTGCCAGCAGTTACGACGGGGCCAGAGGTGAAAAACTGTTTTTT
>NA|TRBV27|TRBJ2-1|TRBD2
CDSSPLSRILAGGGEQFF
TGTGACAGCAGTCCCCTTAGTAGGATTCTAGCGGGAGGGGGTGAGCAGTTCTTC
>NA|TRBV25-1|TRBJ1-5|TRBD1
CARVSTGDQPQHF
TGTGCCAGGGTGTCGACAGGGGATCAGCCCCAGCATTTT
>once|TRBV11-2|TRBJ1-5|NA
CASSRAPGQPQHF
TGTGCCAGCAGCCGCGCCCCCGGTCAGCCCCAGCATTTT
>NA|TRBV18|TRBJ1-1|TRBD1
CASSTGQLGTEAFF
TGTGCCAGCTCAACGGGACAGCTCGGTACTGAAGCTTTCTTT
>NA|TRBV9|TRBJ2-3|NA
CASSVSPVAQYF
TGTGCCAGCAGCGTTTCCCCGGTCGCGCAGTATTTT
>NA|TRBV18|TRBJ1-2|NA
CASSETIFRTSYGYTF
TGTGCCAGCTCAGAAACCATTTTCAGGACCTCCTATGGCTACACCTTC
>NA|TRBV7-2|TRBJ2-3|NA
CASSLGTATDTQYF
TGTGCCAGCAGCTTAGGGACAGCCACAGATACGCAGTATTTT
>NA|TRBV23-1|TRBJ2-7|TRBD2
CASSQYLLAGHLILSYEQYF
TGCGCCAGCAGTCAATATCTCCTAGCGGGACATCTTATCCTCTCCTACGAGCAGTACTTC